This entry concerns a single T cell receptor beta chain. Antigen unknown. V shed 6 bases and J shed 5 bases, with 11 bases lying between them. CDR1 and CDR2 (germline): MNHNS, SASEGT. The CDR3 spans 12 residues. The data are from a study of shared clonotypes between healthy human individuals. Findings and caveats of the study: Few donors restricted represented genetic and exposure-history diversity. Generally, estimated richness proved larger in naive subsets than it did in memory subsets.

Sequencing used immunoSEQ multiplex PCR; TCRdb keeps in-frame clones, though not all of them. The sample records fewer than 1.8 million clones, 98% being singletons. A split of CD4+ cells into CD45RA+ naive and CD45RA-negative memory subsets was performed. The sequenced sample was naive CD4+ T cells sorted from blood. This sample's subset: CD45RA+ positively selected. The rearrangement uses TRBV6-1 and TRBJ2-7, with D hard to call. The sequence was collected from a man younger than 45 in good health. Here the CDR3 reads CASSFGRNEQYF. The CDR3 DNA is TGTGCCAGCAGCTTCGGCAGAAACGAGCAGTACTTC.